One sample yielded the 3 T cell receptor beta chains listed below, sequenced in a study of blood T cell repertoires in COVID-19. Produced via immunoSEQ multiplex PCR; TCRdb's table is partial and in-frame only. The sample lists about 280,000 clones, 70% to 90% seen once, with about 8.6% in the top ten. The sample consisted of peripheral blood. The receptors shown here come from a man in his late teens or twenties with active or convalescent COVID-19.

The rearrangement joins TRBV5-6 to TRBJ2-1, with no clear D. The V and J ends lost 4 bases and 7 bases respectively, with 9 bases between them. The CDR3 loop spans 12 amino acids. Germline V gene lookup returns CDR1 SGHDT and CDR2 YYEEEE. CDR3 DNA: TGTGCCAGCAGCCAAACACAGAATGAGCAGTTCTTC. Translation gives CASSQTQNEQFF.

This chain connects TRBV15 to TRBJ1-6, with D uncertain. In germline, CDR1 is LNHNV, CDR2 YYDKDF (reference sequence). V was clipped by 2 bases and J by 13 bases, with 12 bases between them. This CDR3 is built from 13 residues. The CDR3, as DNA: TGTGCCACCAGCAGAACTGCCGGGGTCCCCCTCCACTTT. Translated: CATSRTAGVPLHF.

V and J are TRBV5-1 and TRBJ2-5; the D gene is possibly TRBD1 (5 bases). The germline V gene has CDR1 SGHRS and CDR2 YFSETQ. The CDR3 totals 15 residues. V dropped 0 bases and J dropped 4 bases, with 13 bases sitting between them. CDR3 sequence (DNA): TGCGCCAGCAGCTTGGGGACACCCCGAGGAGAGACCCAGTACTTC. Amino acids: CASSLGTPRGETQYF.